This T cell receptor beta chain was captured by sequencing in a study of shared clonotypes between healthy human individuals (dated by TCRdb to 2018 to 2021). Concerning the study at large: The cohort comprised a couple of women and a few men aged 18 to 49 years. To estimate repertoire size and how much clonotype sharing occurs between individuals, the study deeply sequenced the blood TCR repertoires of about five healthy adults. Libraries were prepared and TCR repertoires were sequenced by different laboratories using diverse techniques, in order to increase sequencing depth and limit assay-specific biases. Leukapheresis yielded between about 0.94 and 9 billion PBMCs per donor.

The research as a whole found: Pairwise subsampling led to the expectation that sequencing depth would affect the degree of clonotype sharing among donors. Sampling was restricted to blood, and TCR repertoires in tissues likely differ from the TCR repertoires found in blood. Because the study included a small number of donors, the genetic and exposure-history diversity represented was limited.

Healthy HIV-negative adults with no recently reported acute infections or vaccinations were included as donors. Every donor was a Caucasian adult residing in Nashville, Tennessee, USA. For unsorted samples, 70 million to 95 million PBMCs were counted, and genomic DNA was extracted using the QIAamp DNA Blood Mini kit. Blood was obtained by leukapheresis, after which PBMCs were separated by Ficoll-Histopaque density gradient centrifugation and cryopreserved in liquid nitrogen vapor phase. Using the deep immunoSEQ assay, multiplex PCR amplified TCR CDR3 regions from genomic DNA. Genomic DNA extracted from each cell subset was distributed evenly over all wells of several immunoSEQ 96-well plates, and each plate served as one replicate. For unsorted PBMC, approximately 290 ng of genomic DNA, equivalent to approximately 28,000 T cell genomes, went into each replicate PCR. Genomic DNA from unsorted PBMC was sequenced over ten immunoSEQ deep assay plates. The purified libraries were quantified using a Qubit 3.0 fluorometer, sized with a Bioanalyzer 2100, and then quantified again using the KAPA Library Quantification kit. A separate single-read 150-cycle Illumina NextSeq 550 flow cell was used to sequence each immunoSEQ 96-well plate. In the original analysis: The immunoSEQ output contained only junctional sequences without quality scores, so filtering could not match that applied to full-length reads. Sequences were annotated with PyIR, a Python wrapper for IgBLAST v1.9, using IMGT germline references to assign V/J genes and CDR3. Any read was removed if the V/J assignment was weak (E-value above 1e-6), the CDR3 was missing, or the read contained stop codons, out-of-frame junctions, or ambiguous translated residues. A V3J clonotype was defined by an identical inferred V gene, J gene, and CDR3 amino acid sequence. To compute the percentage overlap between repertoires, the number of shared unique clonotypes was divided by the size of the smaller repertoire. Richness of each repertoire was evaluated using RTK rarefaction, the Chao1 estimator, and Recon v2.1 estimates of unobserved clonotypes. TCRdb carries this immuneACCESS record with in-frame sequences only. Its versions omit some clonotypes, under half of them owing to an unresolved V gene in the studies checked, with the rest unexplained. V, J and clone size are taken as reported in that table, and D and trimming were inferred from the DNA itself. The sample table shows about half a million clones, and almost 80% are seen once. The ten most abundant clones make up approximately 12% of the sample.

The CDR3, from cysteine to phenylalanine, totals 13 residues. This entry keeps only the CDR3 DNA: 39 bases, framed from base 1. Trimming costs V 10 bases and J 4 bases, and their ends lie 16 bases apart. As encoded in the germline V gene, CDR1 is MGHRA while CDR2 is YSYEKL. Remarks on this clone: The antigen this receptor binds is unknown. Base qualities are not at hand, and no much larger clone is one base apart.

This clonotype was obtained from a woman in her forties in good health. Some clones in this sample may be carry-over from other donors' samples. Recombination joined TRBV4-1 with TRBJ1-1; no D segment can be confidently identified. What was sequenced was PBMCs. The CDR3 reads as follows: CATSTSVSTEAFF. The sequenced DNA is TGCGCCACCTCGACCTCGGTGTCCACTGAAGCTTTCTTT.